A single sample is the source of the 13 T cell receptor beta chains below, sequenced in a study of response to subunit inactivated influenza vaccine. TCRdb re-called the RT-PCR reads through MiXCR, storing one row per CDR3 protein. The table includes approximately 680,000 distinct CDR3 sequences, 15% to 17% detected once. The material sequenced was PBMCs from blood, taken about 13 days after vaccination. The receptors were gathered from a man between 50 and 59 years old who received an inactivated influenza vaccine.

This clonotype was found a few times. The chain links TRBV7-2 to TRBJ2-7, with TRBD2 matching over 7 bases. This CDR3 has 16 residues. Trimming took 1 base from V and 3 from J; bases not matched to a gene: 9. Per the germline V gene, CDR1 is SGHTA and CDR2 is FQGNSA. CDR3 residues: CASSLGLGRTVYEQYF. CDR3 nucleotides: TGTGCCAGCAGCTTAGGTCTCGGGAGGACGGTCTACGAGCAGTACTTC.

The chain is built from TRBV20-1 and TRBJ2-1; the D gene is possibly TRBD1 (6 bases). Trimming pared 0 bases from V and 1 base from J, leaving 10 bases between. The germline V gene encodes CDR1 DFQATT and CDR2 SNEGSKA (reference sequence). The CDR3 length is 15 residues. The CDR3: CSARDRQESYNEQFF. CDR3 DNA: TGCAGTGCTAGAGACAGACAGGAGTCCTACAATGAGCAGTTCTTC.

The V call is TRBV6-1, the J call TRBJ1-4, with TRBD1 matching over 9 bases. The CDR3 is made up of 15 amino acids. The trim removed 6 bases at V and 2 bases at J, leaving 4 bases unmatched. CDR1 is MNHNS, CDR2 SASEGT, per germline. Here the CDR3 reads CASRTTGGTNEKLFF. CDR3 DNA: TGTGCCAGCAGAACGACAGGGGGGACTAATGAAAAACTGTTTTTT.

This chain's CDR3 is CASSLFWRGGQETQYF. CDR3 DNA sequence: TGTGCCAGCAGCTTGTTCTGGAGAGGGGGGCAAGAGACCCAGTACTTC. This chain links TRBV7-2 with TRBJ2-5; D may correspond to TRBD1 or TRBD2 (6 bases each). Trimming cost V 3 bases and J 2 bases, with 16 bases left between them. In germline, CDR1 is SGHTA, CDR2 FQGNSA. The CDR3 loop spans 16 amino acids.

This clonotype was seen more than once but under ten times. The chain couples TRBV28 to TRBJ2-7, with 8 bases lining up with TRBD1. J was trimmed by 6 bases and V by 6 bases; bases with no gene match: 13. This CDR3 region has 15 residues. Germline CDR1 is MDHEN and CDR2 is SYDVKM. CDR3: CASSWTGTGSVEQYF. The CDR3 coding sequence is TGTGCCAGCAGCTGGACCGGGACAGGATCAGTCGAGCAGTACTTC.

The CDR3 loop reads CASSSWTGYSGYTF. The CDR3 nucleotides are TGTGCCAGCAGTTCATGGACAGGGTATAGTGGCTACACCTTC. The genes are TRBV28 and TRBJ1-2, with TRBD1 matching over 8 bases. This CDR3 has 14 residues. The trim removed 4 bases at V and 7 bases at J, leaving 8 bases unmatched. Germline-derived CDR1 and CDR2 are MDHEN and SYDVKM.

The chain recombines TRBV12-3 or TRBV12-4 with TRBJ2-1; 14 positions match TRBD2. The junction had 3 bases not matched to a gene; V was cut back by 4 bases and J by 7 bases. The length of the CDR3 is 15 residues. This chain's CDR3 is CASSSRLAGGNEQFF. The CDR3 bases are TGTGCCAGCAGTTCCCGACTAGCGGGGGGGAATGAGCAGTTCTTC.

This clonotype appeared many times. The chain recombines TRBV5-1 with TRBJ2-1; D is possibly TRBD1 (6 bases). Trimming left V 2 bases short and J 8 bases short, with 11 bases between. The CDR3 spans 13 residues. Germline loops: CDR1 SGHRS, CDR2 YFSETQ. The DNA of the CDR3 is TGCGCCAGCAGCTTTCACAGGGTCGATGAGCAGTTCTTC. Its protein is CASSFHRVDEQFF.

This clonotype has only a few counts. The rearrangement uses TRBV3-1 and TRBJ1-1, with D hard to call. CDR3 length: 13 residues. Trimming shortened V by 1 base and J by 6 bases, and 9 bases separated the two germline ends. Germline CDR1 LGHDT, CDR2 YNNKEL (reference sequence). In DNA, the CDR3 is TGTGCCAGCAGCCAAGTCTTGCAGTCTGAAGCTTTCTTT. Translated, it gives CASSQVLQSEAFF.

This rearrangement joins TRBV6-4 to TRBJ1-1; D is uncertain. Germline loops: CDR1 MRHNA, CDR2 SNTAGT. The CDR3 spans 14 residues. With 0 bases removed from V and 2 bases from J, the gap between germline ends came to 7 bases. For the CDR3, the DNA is TGTGCCAGCAGTGACTCGGAGCCTAACACTGAAGCTTTCTTT. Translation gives CASSDSEPNTEAFF.

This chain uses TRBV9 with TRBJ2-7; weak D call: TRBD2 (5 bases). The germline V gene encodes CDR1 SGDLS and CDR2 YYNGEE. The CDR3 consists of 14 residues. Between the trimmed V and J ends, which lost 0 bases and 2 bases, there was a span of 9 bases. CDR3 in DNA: TGTGCCAGCAGCGTAGCCGACGGGGCCTACGAGCAGTACTTC. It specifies CASSVADGAYEQYF.

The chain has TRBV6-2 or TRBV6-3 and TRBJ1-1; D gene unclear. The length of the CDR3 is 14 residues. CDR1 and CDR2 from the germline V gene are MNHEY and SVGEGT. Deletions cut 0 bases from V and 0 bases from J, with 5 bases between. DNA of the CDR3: TGTGCCAGCAGTTACTCCGTGGTGAACACTGAAGCTTTCTTT. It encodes CASSYSVVNTEAFF.

This CDR3 is CASKRREDYGYTF. In DNA, the CDR3 is TGTGCCAGCAAACGAAGGGAGGACTATGGCTACACCTTC. V is TRBV27 and J is TRBJ1-2; D is unresolved. Trimming pared 7 bases from V and 3 bases from J, leaving 12 bases between. CDR3 length equals 13 residues. Per germline, CDR1 MNHEY and CDR2 SMNVEV (reference sequence).